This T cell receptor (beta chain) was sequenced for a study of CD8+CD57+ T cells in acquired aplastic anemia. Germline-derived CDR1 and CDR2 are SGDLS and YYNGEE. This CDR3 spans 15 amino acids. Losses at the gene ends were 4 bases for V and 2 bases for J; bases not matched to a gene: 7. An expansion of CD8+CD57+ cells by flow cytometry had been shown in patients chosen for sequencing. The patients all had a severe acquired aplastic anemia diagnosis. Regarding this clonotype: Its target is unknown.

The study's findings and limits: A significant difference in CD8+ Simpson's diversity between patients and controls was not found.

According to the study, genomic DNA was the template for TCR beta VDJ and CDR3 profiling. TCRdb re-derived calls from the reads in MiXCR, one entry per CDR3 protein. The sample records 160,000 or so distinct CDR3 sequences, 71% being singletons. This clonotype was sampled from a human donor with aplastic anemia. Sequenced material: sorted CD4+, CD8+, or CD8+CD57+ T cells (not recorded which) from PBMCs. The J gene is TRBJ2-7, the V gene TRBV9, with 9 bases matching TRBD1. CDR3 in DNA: TGTGCCAGCAGCTACCAGGACAGGGGTACCTACGAGCAGTACTTC. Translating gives CASSYQDRGTYEQYF.